Detailed here is one T cell receptor (beta chain). RNA totalling about 0.45 to 1 ug underwent reverse transcription with random hexamers. TCRdb redid the calling of the immunoSEQ multiplex PCR reads with MiXCR, one entry per CDR3 protein. The data hold about 160,000 distinct CDR3 sequences, with about 96% observed a single time. Looked up from germline, CDR1 is MDHEN and CDR2 is SYDVKM. Trimming removed 10 bases from V and 7 bases from J; junction bases left unmatched: 11. The CDR3 totals 14 residues. This entry belongs to a study of CD8 T cells in Susac syndrome. FACS enriched CD8+ TEMRA cells, while bulk CD8+ and CD4+ were negatively isolated.

Sequences were obtained from CD4+ T cells from PBMCs. V and J are TRBV28 and TRBJ2-1; 9 bases are shared with TRBD1. This receptor was identified in a human donor with Susac syndrome. CDR3 residues: CATSPGQGRNEQFF. DNA for the CDR3: TGTGCCACCTCCCCGGGACAGGGTCGGAATGAGCAGTTCTTC.